The T cell receptor (beta chain) described here comes from a study of STAT5B mutations in CD4+ large granular lymphocyte leukemia. General observations from the study: Patient CD4-sorted repertoires stayed more clonal than healthy ones after leukemic-clone removal. Approximately 25% of private leukemic clonotypes occurred rarely in other patients' non-leukemic repertoires.

Concerning this clone itself: Its antigen remains unidentified.

Healthy controls were blood donor buffy coats. Assay: immunoSEQ multiplex PCR; the TCRdb copy retains only in-frame clones and omits some. The sample holds tens of thousands of clones; 74% are singletons and the top ten take about a tenth. Sequencing was performed on CD4+ T cells from blood buffy coats. The sequence was collected from a human donor in good health.

The CDR3 protein is CASSQQLTGPVNTEAFF. The CDR3, as DNA: TGCGCCAGCAGCCAACAGCTTACCGGGCCAGTGAACACTGAAGCTTTCTTT. This chain links TRBV5-1 with TRBJ1-1, with no clear D. The V end was cut by 4 bases, the J end by 0 bases, with 19 bases between. Germline V lookup: CDR1 SGHRS, CDR2 YFSETQ. The CDR3 spans 17 residues.